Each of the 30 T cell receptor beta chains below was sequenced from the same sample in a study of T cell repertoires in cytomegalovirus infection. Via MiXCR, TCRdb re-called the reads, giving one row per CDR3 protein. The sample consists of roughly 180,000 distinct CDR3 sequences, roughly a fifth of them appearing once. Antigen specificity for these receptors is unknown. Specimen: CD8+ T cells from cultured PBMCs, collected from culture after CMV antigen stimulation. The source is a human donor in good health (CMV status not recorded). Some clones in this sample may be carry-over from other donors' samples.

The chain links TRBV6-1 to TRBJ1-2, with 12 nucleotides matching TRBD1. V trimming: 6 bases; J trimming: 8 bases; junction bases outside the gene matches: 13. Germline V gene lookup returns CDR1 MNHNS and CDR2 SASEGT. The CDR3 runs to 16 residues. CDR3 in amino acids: CASSQGPGTGGNGYTF. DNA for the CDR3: TGTGCCAGCAGCCAGGGTCCCGGGACAGGGGGCAACGGCTACACCTTC.

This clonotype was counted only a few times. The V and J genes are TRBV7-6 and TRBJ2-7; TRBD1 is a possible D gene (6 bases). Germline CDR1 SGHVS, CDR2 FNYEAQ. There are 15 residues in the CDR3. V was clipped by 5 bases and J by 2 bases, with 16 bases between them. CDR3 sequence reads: CASSPRGTKAYEQYF. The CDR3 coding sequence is TGTGCCAGCAGCCCCAGAGGGACAAAAGCCTACGAGCAGTACTTC.

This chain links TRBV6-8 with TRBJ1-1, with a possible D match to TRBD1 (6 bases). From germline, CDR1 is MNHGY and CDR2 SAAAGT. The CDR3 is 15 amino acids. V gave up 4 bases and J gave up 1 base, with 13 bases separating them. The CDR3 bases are TGTGCCAGCAGTTCCCGGGACACTCCGAACACTGAAGCTTTCTTT. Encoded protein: CASSSRDTPNTEAFF.

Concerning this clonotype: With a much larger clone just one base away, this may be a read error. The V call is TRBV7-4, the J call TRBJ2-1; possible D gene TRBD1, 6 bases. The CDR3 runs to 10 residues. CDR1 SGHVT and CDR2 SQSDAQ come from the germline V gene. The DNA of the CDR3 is TGTGGCAACGAAGGGGGTGAGCAGTTCTTC. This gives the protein CGNEGGEQFF.

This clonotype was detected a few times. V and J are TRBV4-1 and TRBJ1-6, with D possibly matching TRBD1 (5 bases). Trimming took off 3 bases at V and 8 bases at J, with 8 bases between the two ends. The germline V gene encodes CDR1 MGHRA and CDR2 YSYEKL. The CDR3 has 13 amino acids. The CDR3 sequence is CASSQEGDSPLHF. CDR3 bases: TGCGCCAGCAGCCAGGAAGGGGATTCACCCCTCCACTTT.

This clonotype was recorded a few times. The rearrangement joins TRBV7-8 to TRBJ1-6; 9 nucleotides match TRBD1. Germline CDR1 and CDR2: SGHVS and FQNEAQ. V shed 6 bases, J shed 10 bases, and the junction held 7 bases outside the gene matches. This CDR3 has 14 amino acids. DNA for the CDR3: TGTGCCAGCAGGCTGACAGGGGGTAACTCACCCCTCCACTTT. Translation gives CASRLTGGNSPLHF.

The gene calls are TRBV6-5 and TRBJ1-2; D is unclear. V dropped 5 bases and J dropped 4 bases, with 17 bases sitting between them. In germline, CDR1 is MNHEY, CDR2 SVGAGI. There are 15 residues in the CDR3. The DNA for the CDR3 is TGTGCCAGCAGTCCGCGGCAGGCCATGATCTATGGCTACACCTTC. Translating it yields CASSPRQAMIYGYTF.

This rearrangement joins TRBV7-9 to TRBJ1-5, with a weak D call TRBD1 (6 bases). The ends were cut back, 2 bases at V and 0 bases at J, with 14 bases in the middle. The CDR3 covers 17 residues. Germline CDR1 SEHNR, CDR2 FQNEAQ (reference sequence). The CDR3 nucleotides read TGTGCCAGCAGCTTAAACCCGACAGGAGATAGCAATCAGCCCCAGCATTTT. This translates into CASSLNPTGDSNQPQHF.

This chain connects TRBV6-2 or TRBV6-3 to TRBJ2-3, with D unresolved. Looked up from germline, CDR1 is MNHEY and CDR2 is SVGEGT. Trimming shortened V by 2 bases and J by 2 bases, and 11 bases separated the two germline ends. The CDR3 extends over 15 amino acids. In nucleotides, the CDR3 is TGTGCCAGCAGTTACCGTCTACCCGACACAGATACGCAGTATTTT. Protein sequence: CASSYRLPDTDTQYF.

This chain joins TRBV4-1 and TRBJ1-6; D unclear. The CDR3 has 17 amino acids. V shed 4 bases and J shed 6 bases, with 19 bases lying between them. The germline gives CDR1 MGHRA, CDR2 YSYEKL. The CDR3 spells CASSPRTPEGPNSPLHF. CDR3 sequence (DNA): TGCGCCAGCAGCCCCCGGACTCCGGAAGGCCCTAATTCACCCCTCCACTTT.

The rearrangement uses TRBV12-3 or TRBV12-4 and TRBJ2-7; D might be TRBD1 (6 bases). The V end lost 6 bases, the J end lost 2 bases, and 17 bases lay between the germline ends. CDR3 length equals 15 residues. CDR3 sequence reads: CASRPGTRDTYEQYF. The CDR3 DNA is TGTGCCAGCAGACCCGGGACACGCGATACCTACGAGCAGTACTTC.

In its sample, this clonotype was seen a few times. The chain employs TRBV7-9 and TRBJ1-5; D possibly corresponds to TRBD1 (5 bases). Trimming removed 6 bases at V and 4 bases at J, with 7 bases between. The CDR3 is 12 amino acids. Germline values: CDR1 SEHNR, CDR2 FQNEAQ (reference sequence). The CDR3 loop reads CASSSGNQPQHF. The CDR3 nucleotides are TGTGCCAGCAGTTCAGGGAATCAGCCCCAGCATTTT.

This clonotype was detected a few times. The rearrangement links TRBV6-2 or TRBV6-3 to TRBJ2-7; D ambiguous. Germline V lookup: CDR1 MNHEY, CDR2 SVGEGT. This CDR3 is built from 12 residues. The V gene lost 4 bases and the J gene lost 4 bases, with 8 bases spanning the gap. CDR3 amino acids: CASSFQGYEQYF. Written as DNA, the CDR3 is TGTGCCAGCAGTTTTCAAGGATACGAGCAGTACTTC.

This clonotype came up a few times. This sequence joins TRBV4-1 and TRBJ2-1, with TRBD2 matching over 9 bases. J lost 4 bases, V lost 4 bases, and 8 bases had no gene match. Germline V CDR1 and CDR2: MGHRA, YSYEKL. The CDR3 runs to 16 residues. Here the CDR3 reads CASSPLTSGAYNEQFF. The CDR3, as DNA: TGCGCCAGCAGCCCGCTGACTAGCGGAGCGTACAATGAGCAGTTCTTC.

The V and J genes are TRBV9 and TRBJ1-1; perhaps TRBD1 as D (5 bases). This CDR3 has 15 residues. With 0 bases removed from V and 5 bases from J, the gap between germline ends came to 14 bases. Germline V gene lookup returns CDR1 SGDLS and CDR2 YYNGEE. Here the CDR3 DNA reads TGTGCCAGCAGCGTAGATGGGGGAAAGGGGACTGAAGCTTTCTTT. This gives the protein CASSVDGGKGTEAFF. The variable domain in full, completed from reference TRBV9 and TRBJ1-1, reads DSGVTQTPKHLITATGQRVTLRCSPRSGDLSVYWYQQSLDQGLQFLIQYYNGEERAKGNILERFSAQQFPDLHSELNLSSLELGDSALYFCASSVDGGKGTEAFFGQGTRLTVV.

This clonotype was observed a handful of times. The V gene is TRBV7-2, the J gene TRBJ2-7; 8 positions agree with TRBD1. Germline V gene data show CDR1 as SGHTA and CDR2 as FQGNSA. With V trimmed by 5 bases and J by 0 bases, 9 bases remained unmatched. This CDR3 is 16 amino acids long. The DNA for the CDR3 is TGTGCCAGCAGCAGGGGGGACAGGCTTAGCTCCTACGAGCAGTACTTC. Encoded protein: CASSRGDRLSSYEQYF.

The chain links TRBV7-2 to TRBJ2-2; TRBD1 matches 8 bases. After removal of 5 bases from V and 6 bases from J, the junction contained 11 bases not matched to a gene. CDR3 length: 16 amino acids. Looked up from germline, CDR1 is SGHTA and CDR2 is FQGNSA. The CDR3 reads CASSLNRDRKSGELFF. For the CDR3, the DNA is TGTGCCAGCAGCCTCAACCGGGACAGGAAGTCCGGGGAGCTGTTTTTT.

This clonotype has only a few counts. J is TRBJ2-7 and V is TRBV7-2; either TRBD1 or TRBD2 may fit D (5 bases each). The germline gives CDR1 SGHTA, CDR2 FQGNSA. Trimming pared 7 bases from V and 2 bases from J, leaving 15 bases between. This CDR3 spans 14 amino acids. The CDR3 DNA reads TGTGCCAGCACTGCTGGGGGACCTACCTACGAGCAGTACTTC. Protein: CASTAGGPTYEQYF.

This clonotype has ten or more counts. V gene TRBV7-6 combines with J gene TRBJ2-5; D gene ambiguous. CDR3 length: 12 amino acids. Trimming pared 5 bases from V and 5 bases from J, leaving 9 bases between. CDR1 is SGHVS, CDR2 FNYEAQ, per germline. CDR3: CASSLSGETQYF. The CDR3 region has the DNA TGTGCCAGCAGCCTGTCGGGCGAGACCCAGTACTTC.

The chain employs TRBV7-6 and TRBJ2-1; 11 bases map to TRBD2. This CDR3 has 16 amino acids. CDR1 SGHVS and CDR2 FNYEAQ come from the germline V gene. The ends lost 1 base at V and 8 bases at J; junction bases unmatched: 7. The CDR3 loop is CASSLGSGGVSDEQFF. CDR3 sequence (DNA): TGTGCCAGCAGCTTAGGTAGCGGGGGGGTCTCTGATGAGCAGTTCTTC.

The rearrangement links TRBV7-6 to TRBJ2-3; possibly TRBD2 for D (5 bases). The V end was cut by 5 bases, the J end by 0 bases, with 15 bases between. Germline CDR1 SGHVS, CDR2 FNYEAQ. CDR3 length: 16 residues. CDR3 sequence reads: CASSNTRDPSTDTQYF. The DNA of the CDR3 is TGTGCCAGCAGCAACACACGGGATCCTAGCACAGATACGCAGTATTTT.

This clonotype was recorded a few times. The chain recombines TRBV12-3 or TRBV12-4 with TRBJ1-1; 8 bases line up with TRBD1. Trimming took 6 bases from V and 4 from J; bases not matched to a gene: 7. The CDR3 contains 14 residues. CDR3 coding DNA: TGTGCCAGCAGAGTAACAGGGGGAGTCACTGAAGCTTTCTTT. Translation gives CASRVTGGVTEAFF.

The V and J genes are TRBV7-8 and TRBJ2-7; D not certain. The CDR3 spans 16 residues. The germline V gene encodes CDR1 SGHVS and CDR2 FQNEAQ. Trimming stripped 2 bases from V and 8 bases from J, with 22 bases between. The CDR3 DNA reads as TGTGCCAGCAGCTTAACGAGACCCGCCTCCGGCGGACAGCAGTACTTC. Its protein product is CASSLTRPASGGQQYF.

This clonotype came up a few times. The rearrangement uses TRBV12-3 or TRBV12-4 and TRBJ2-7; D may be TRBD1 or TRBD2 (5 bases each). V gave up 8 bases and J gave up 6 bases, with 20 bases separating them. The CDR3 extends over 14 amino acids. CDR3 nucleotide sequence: TGTGCCAGCGGAAGACTGGGGGTCGTCGGCGAGCAGTACTTC. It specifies CASGRLGVVGEQYF.

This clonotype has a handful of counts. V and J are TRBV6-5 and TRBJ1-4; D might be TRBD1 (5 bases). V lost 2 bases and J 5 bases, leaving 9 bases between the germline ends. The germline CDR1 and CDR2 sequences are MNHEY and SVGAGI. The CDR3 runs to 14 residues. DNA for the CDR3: TGTGCCAGCAGTTACACGGGGGACAATGAAAAACTGTTTTTT. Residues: CASSYTGDNEKLFF.

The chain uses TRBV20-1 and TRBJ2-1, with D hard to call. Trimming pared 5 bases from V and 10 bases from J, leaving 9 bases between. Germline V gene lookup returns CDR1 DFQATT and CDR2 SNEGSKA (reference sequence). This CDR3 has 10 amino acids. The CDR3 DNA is TGCAGTGCTCGGATAGGGGAGCAGTTCTTC. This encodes CSARIGEQFF.

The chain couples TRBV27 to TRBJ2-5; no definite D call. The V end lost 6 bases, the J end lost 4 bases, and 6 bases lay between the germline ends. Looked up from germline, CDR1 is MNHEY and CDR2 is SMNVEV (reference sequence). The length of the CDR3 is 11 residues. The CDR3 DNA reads TGTGCCAGCAGGGTCAGAGAGACCCAGTACTTC. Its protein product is CASRVRETQYF.

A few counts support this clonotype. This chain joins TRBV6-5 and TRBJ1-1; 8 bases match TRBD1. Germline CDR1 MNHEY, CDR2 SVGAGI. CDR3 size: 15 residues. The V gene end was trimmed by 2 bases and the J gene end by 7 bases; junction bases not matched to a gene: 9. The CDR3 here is CASSYRLSGTGEAFF. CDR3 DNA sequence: TGTGCCAGCAGTTACCGTCTATCGGGGACAGGTGAAGCTTTCTTT.

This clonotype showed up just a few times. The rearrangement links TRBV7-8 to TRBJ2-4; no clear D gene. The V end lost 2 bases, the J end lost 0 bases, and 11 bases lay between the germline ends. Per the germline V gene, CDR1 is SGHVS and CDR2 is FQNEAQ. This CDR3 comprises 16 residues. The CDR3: CASSLFHPGAKNIQYF. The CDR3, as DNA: TGTGCCAGCAGCTTATTCCACCCGGGAGCCAAAAACATTCAGTACTTC. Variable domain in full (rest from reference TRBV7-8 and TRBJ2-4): GAGVSQSPRYKVAKRGQDVALRCDPISGHVSLFWYQQALGQGPEFLTYFQNEAQLDKSGLPSDRFFAERPEGSVSTLKIQRTQQEDSAVYLCASSLFHPGAKNIQYFGAGTRLSVL.

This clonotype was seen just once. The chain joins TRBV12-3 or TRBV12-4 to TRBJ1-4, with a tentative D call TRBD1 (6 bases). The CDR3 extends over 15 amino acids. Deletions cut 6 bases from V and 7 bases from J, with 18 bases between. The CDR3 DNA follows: TGTGCCAGCAGCCTCCGCAGGGGAGGAACTGAAAAACTGTTTTTT. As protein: CASSLRRGGTEKLFF.